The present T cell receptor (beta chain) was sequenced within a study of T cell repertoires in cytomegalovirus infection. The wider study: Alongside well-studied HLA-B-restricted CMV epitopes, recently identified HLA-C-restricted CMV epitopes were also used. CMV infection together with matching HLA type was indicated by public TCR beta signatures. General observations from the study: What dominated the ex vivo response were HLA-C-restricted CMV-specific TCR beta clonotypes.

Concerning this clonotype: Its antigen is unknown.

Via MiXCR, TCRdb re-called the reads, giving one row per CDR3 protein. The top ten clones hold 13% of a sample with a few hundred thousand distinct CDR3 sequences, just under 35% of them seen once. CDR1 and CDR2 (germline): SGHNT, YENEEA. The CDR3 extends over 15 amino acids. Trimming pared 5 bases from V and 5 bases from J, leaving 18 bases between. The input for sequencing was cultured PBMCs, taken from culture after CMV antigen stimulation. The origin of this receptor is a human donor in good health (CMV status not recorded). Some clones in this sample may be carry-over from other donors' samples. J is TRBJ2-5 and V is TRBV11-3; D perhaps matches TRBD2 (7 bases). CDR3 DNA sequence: TGTGCCAGCAGCGTGGGGGGGCGCTTGGAGGAGACCCAGTACTTC. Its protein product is CASSVGGRLEETQYF. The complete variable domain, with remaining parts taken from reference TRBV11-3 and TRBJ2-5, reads EAGVVQSPRYKIIEKKQPVAFWCNPISGHNTLYWYLQNLGQGPELLIRYENEEAVDDSQLPKDRFSAERLKGVDSTLKIQPAELGDSAVYLCASSVGGRLEETQYFGPGTRLLVL.